This paragraph covers one T cell receptor (beta chain) sequence. Its antigen is unidentified. Synthesis of TCR cDNA relied on 5'RACE template switching, which attached a universal primer site and UMIs. Each CDR3 protein is one row after TCRdb ran MiXCR on the 5' RACE reads. Of 500,000 to 650,000 distinct CDR3 sequences in the sample, about 15% were seen once. V gave up 8 bases and J gave up 3 bases; unmatched junction bases: 8. The CDR3 extends over 15 amino acids. The germline CDR1 and CDR2 sequences are SGHAT and FQNNGV. These data are taken from a study of T cells after yellow fever vaccination. Study-level points and caveats: Contaminants from the bulk population, in the form of abundant clonotypes, could be found in FACS-sorted repertoires. The study re-detected most primary-vaccination clones after the booster (nearly 97% CD4, 88% CD8). Weaker overall was a secondary response that nonetheless peaked faster, on day 5 versus 15.

This chain joins TRBV11-2 and TRBJ2-2; TRBD2 matches 8 bases. Sequenced here: PBMCs, sampled about 5 days after the first yellow fever vaccination. This receptor was taken from a man aged 18 to 30 who received the YFV17D yellow fever vaccine. The CDR3 region is CASDGGASYTGELFF. In nucleotides, the CDR3 is TGTGCCAGCGACGGGGGGGCGTCATACACCGGGGAGCTGTTTTTT. The whole variable domain, filled in from reference TRBV11-2 and TRBJ2-2, reads EAGVAQSPRYKIIEKRQSVAFWCNPISGHATLYWYQQILGQGPKLLIQFQNNGVVDDSQLPKDRFSAERLKGVDSTLKIQPAKLEDSAVYLCASDGGASYTGELFFGEGSRLTVL.